Listed here is a single TCR beta chain. Sequence at one end of the junction differs from germline and may be a read error. These data come from a study of T cell repertoires in aging, cancer and after chemotherapy. Multiplex touch-down PCR with TRB-A/B primers amplified rearranged V-D-J TRB sequences. TCRdb passed the multiplex PCR reads through MiXCR, listing each CDR3 protein once. The table lists over 8,500 distinct CDR3 sequences, about 24% of them singletons. The template was genomic DNA from peripheral blood, not RNA. Germline CDR1 reads MNHEY; CDR2 reads SVGEGT. The CDR3 spans 14 residues. The sample taken for sequencing was blood. The chain has TRBV6-2 or TRBV6-3 and TRBJ1-4; D ambiguous. The sequence derives from a human donor in good health. The CDR3 reads CASNDQIGREKLSF. In DNA, the CDR3 is TGTGCCAGCAACGATCAAATAGGGCGGGAAAAACTGTCTTTT.